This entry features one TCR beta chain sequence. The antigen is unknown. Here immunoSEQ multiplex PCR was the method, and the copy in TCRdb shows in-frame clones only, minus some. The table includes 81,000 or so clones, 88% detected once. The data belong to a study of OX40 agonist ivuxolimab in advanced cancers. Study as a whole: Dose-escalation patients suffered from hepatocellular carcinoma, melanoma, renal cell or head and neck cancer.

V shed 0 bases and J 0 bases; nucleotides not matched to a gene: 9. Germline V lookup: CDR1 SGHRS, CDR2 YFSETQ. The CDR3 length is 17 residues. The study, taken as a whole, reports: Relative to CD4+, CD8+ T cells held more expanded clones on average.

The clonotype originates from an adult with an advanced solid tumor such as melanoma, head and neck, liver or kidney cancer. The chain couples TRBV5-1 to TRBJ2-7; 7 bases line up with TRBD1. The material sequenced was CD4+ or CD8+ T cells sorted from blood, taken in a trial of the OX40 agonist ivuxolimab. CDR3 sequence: CASSLEFFRGFSYEQYF. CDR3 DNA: TGCGCCAGCAGCTTGGAGTTTTTCAGGGGGTTCTCCTACGAGCAGTACTTC.